One sample yielded the 16 T cell receptor beta chains listed below, sequenced in a study of shared T cell receptors in the human thymus. Profiling relied on immunoSEQ multiplex PCR, and the TCRdb table lists in-frame clones only, not all of them. This repertoire shows 550,000 to 800,000 clones, 80% to 90% found once; its top ten account for 0.008% to 0.011%. These data were also filed under a second study, of human thymus T cells.

Sequenced material: thymocytes. Every receptor here comes from a girl less than two years old with a congenital heart defect.

The DNA for the CDR3 is TGTGCCAGCAGCCAAGATGAGGGAGGTGACTATGGCTACACCTTC. This codes for CASSQDEGGDYGYTF. V gene TRBV14 combines with J gene TRBJ1-2; D unclear. Trimming took off 0 bases at V and 3 bases at J, with 11 bases between the two ends. Germline V gene lookup returns CDR1 SGHDN and CDR2 FVKESK. The CDR3 sequence is 15 residues long. Full variable domain (remainder filled in from reference TRBV14 and TRBJ1-2): EAGVTQFPSHSVIEKGQTVTLRCDPISGHDNLYWYRRVMGKEIKFLLHFVKESKQDESGMPNNRFLAERTGGTYSTLKVQPAELEDSGVYFCASSQDEGGDYGYTFGSGTRLTVV.

The chain links TRBV7-9 to TRBJ1-2; no clear D gene. Per the germline V gene, CDR1 is SEHNR and CDR2 is FQNEAQ (reference sequence). Trimming removed 9 bases at V and 8 bases at J, with 31 bases between. The CDR3 has 17 amino acids. CDR3 nucleotide sequence: TGTGCCAGTACAATTAGGACCCCTGGGAGCGTTTCAAAGGGCTACACCTTC. Encoded protein: CASTIRTPGSVSKGYTF.

V gene TRBV10-3 combines with J gene TRBJ1-5; no firm D call. Per germline, CDR1 ENHRY and CDR2 SYGVKD. This CDR3 region has 14 residues. V gave up 3 bases and J gave up 0 bases, with 6 bases separating them. The chain's CDR3 is CAISDQVSNQPQHF. In DNA form, the CDR3 reads TGTGCCATCAGTGACCAGGTTAGCAATCAGCCCCAGCATTTT.

This clone has a handful of counts. This chain uses TRBV30 with TRBJ2-2, with 7 positions matching TRBD2. The CDR3 has 14 amino acids. The ends lost 2 bases at V and 3 bases at J; junction bases unmatched: 3. The germline V gene encodes CDR1 GTSNPN and CDR2 SVGIG (reference sequence). The CDR3 sequence: CAWSLGGDTGELFF. The CDR3 DNA reads TGTGCCTGGAGTTTGGGAGGGGACACCGGGGAGCTGTTTTTT.

This clone has just a few counts. The rearrangement joins TRBV30 to TRBJ1-4; D is ambiguous. The V end was cut by 0 bases, the J end by 8 bases, with 22 bases between. The germline V gene has CDR1 GTSNPN and CDR2 SVGIG (reference sequence). The CDR3 contains 17 residues. The CDR3: CAWSVKVKDFFGEKLFF. CDR3 nucleotide sequence: TGTGCCTGGAGTGTAAAAGTTAAGGACTTCTTCGGGGAAAAACTGTTTTTT.

The rearrangement uses TRBV29-1 and TRBJ2-7; tentatively, D is TRBD2 (5 bases). V shed 4 bases and J shed 4 bases, with 14 bases lying between them. The CDR3 consists of 13 residues. Germline CDR1 is SQVTM and CDR2 is ANQGSEA. CDR3 in amino acids: CSVGGNDTYEQYF. CDR3 bases: TGCAGCGTTGGAGGGAATGATACTTACGAGCAGTACTTC.

V gene TRBV27 combines with J gene TRBJ2-3, with 7 nucleotides matching TRBD2. Losses at the gene ends were 6 bases for V and 0 bases for J; bases not matched to a gene: 18. Germline V gene sequence: CDR1 MNHEY, CDR2 SMNVEV (reference sequence). The CDR3 is 19 residues long. The chain's CDR3 is CASSPGRAGRDGSTDTQYF. Here the CDR3 DNA reads TGTGCCAGCAGCCCTGGGAGAGCGGGGAGGGATGGGAGCACAGATACGCAGTATTTT.

This chain links TRBV30 with TRBJ1-5, with TRBD1 identical over 8 bases. Germline V gene lookup returns CDR1 GTSNPN and CDR2 SVGIG (reference sequence). This CDR3 has 18 residues. After removal of 0 bases from V and 0 bases from J, the junction contained 10 bases not matched to a gene. The CDR3 region is CAWSVQRTGTYSNQPQHF. The CDR3 DNA is TGTGCCTGGAGTGTACAGAGGACAGGGACATATAGCAATCAGCCCCAGCATTTT.

This chain connects TRBV29-1 to TRBJ2-5; D may be TRBD1 (5 bases). CDR1 is SQVTM and CDR2 is ANQGSEA in the germline V gene. The CDR3 runs to 14 residues. V shed 1 base and J shed 2 bases, with 11 bases lying between them. CDR3 in DNA: TGCAGCGTTGAAGCACAGGCGAGGCAAGAGACCCAGTACTTC. Its translation is CSVEAQARQETQYF.

This chain links TRBV2 with TRBJ2-5; tentative D call: TRBD2 (7 bases). The CDR3 is made up of 16 amino acids. The ends were cut back, 4 bases at V and 1 base at J, with 16 bases in the middle. Germline CDR1 SNHLY, CDR2 FYNNEI. CDR3 sequence reads: CASSGLGGAFQETQYF. CDR3 in DNA: TGTGCCAGCAGTGGTCTTGGGGGGGCCTTCCAAGAGACCCAGTACTTC.

This chain uses TRBV9 with TRBJ1-2; TRBD1 aligns across 8 bases. CDR1 SGDLS and CDR2 YYNGEE come from the germline V gene. After removal of 3 bases from V and 5 bases from J, the junction contained 6 bases not matched to a gene. The CDR3 is made up of 14 amino acids. The DNA for the CDR3 is TGTGCCAGCAGCGAGACAGGGGTCACTTATGGCTACACCTTC. Translating it yields CASSETGVTYGYTF.

V gene TRBV13 combines with J gene TRBJ2-7, with 13 bases aligning to TRBD2. Germline V CDR1 and CDR2: PRHDT, FYEKMQ (reference sequence). With V trimmed by 5 bases and J by 5 bases, 12 bases remained unmatched. The CDR3 loop spans 17 amino acids. The CDR3 nucleotides read TGTGCCAGCAGCGGGGAGGGACTAGCGGGGACGGGGGACGAGCAGTACTTC. Translating it yields CASSGEGLAGTGDEQYF.

V usage is TRBV6-1 and J usage is TRBJ1-2, with D unresolved. Germline V gene data show CDR1 as MNHNS and CDR2 as SASEGT. Trimming took 3 bases from V and 8 from J, leaving 7 bases between them. This CDR3 has 11 amino acids. CDR3 sequence (DNA): TGTGCCAGCAGTGATGGAGGCGGCTACACCTTC. This codes for CASSDGGGYTF.

This chain joins TRBV18 and TRBJ1-6; 7 nucleotides agree with TRBD1. V lost 1 base and J lost 6; bases outside the gene matches: 6. CDR1 and CDR2 from the germline V gene are KGHSH and LQKENI. The CDR3 is made up of 16 amino acids. DNA for the CDR3: TGTGCCAGCTCACCACGTACGACAGGGACTAATTCACCCCTCCACTTT. Translating gives CASSPRTTGTNSPLHF.

The chain is built from TRBV5-6 and TRBJ1-2; 7 bases align to TRBD1. CDR1 and CDR2 (germline): SGHDT, YYEEEE. With 0 bases clipped from V and 1 base from J, the junction kept 12 bases outside the gene matches. The CDR3 consists of 18 residues. The CDR3: CASSLGRGTEHHNYGYTF. For the CDR3, the DNA is TGTGCCAGCAGCTTGGGAAGGGGGACAGAACATCATAACTATGGCTACACCTTC.

This clone was detected once. The gene calls are TRBV6-1 and TRBJ1-2; perhaps TRBD1 as D (5 bases). From germline, CDR1 is MNHNS and CDR2 SASEGT. CDR3 length: 14 residues. The V and J ends lost 5 bases and 2 bases respectively, with 12 bases between them. The CDR3, as DNA: TGTGCCAGCAGTAGATTTCCAGGGAACTATGGCTACACCTTC. It codes for CASSRFPGNYGYTF.